The TCR beta chain described here comes from a study of blood T cell repertoires in COVID-19. Study-level information: PBMCs, B-cell-depleted T cells, or T cells were the source of the cDNA or gDNA that made up the material.

Per the original data handling: The assay estimated nucleated cells by amplifying reference gene primers. Using immunoSEQ multiplex PCR, the repertoire was profiled, and TCRdb retains in-frame clones only, with some absent. V and J calls and clone size are as listed in that table; D and trimming were resolved from the DNA. The sample comprises approximately 170,000 clones, around 89% of which are singletons, and 1.9% rests with the top ten. This CDR3 is built from 14 residues. Per the germline V gene, CDR1 is SGHRS and CDR2 is YFSETQ. Trimming pared 4 bases from V and 1 base from J, leaving 11 bases between.

This chain links TRBV5-1 with TRBJ1-1; D is unresolved. This clonotype was sampled from a man between 18 and 35 years old who had recovered from COVID-19. Input material: peripheral blood. The CDR3 sequence is CASSQLDWNTEAFF. Here the CDR3 DNA reads TGCGCCAGCAGCCAATTAGACTGGAACACTGAAGCTTTCTTT.